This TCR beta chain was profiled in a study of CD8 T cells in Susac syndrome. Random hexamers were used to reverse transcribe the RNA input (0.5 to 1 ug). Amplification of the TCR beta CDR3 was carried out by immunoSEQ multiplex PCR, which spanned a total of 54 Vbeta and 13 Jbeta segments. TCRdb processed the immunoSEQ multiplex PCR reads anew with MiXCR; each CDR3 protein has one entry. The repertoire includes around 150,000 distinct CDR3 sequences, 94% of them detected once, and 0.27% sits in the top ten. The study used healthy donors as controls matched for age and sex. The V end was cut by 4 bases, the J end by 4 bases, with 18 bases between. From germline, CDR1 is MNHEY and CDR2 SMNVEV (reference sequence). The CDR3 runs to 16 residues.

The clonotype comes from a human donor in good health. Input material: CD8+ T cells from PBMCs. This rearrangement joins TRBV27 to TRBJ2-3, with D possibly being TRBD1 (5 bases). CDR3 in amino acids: CASSSQGIRFPDTQYF. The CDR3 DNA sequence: TGTGCCAGCAGTTCCCAGGGTATCCGGTTTCCAGATACGCAGTATTTT.